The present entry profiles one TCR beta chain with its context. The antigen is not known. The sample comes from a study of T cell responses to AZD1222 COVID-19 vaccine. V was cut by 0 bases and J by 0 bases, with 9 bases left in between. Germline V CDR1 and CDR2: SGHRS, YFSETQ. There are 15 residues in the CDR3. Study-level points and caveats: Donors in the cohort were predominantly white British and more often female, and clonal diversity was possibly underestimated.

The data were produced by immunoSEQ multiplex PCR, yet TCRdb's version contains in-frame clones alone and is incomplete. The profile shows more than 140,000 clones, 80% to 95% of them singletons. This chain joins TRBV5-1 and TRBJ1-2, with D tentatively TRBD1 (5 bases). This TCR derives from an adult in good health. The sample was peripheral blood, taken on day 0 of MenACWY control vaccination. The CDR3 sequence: CASSLAGATNYGYTF. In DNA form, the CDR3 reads TGCGCCAGCAGCTTGGCCGGGGCCACTAACTATGGCTACACCTTC.